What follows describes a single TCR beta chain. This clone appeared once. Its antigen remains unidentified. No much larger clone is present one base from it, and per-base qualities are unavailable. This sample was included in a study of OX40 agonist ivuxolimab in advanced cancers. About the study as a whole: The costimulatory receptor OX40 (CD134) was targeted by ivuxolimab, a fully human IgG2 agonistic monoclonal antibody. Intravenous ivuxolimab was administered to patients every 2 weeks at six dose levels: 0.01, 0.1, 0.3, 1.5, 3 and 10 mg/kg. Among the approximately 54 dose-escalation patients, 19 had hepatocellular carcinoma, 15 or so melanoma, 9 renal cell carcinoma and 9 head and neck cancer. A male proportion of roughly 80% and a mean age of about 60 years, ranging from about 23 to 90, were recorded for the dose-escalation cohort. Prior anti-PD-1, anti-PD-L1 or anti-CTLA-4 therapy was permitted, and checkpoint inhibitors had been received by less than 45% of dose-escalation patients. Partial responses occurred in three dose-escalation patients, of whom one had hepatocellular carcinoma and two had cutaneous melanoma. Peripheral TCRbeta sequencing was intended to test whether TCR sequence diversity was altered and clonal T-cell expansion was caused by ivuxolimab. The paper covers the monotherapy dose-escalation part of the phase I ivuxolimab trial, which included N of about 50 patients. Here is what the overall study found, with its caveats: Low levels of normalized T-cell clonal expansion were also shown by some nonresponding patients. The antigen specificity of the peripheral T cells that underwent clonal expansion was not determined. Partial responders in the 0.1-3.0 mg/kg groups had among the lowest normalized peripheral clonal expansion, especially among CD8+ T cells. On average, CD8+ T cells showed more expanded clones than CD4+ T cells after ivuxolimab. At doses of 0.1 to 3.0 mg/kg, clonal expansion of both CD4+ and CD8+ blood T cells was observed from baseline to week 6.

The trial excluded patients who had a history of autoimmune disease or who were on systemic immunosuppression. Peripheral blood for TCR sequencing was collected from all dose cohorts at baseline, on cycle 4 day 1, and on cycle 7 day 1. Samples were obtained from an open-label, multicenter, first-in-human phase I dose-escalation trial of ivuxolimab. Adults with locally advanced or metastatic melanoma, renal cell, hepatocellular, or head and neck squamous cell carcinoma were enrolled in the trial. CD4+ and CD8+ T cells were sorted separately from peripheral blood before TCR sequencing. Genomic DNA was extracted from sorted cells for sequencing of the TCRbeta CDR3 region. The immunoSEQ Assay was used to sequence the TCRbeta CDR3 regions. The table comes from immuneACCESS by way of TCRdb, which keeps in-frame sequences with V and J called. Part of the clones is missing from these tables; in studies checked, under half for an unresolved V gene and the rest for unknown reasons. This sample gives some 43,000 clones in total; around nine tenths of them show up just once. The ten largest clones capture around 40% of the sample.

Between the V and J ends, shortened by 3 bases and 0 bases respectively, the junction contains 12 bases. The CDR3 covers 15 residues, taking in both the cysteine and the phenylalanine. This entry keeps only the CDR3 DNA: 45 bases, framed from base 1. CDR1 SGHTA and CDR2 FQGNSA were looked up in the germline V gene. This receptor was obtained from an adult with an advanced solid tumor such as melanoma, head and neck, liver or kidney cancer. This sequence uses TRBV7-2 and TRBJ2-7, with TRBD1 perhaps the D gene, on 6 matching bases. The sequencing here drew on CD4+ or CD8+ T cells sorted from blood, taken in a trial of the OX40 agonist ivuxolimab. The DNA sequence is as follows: TGTGCCAGCAGCTTCGGACAGTCAATCTCCTACGAGCAGTACTTC. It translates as CASSFGQSISYEQYF.